This record concerns one T cell receptor beta chain sequence. The target of this receptor is not known. No much larger clone is present one base from it, and per-base qualities are unavailable. The receptor library was made with 5' RACE. Reads for this sample came from a NextSeq 500. In the TCR library protocol, unique molecular identifiers were attached to individual cDNA molecules to correct for PCR bias and sequencing error. Both TCR alpha and beta chains were sequenced, and tight co-correlation was observed between alpha and beta sequence abundances in each sample. From the authors' description of their analysis: Decombinator V4 was used to annotate the V gene, J gene and CDR3 of the TCR sequences. Expanded TCRs were defined as changing significantly between any two time points under a Poisson model with p below 0.0001. TCR abundances were normalised to the total number of TCRs sequenced per sample and were expressed as counts per million. MAIT TCRs were defined by TRAV1-2 paired with TRAJ12, TRAJ20 or TRAJ33, and iNKT TCRs by TRAV10 paired with TRAJ18. A search of VDJdb, accessed on 1 November 2021, was run for TCRs annotated to CMV, EBV and SARS-CoV-2, with TCRs annotated for multiple antigens excluded. TCRdb handled the public reads itself, with Q25 trimming in fastp and clone calling in MiXCR, and kept productive beta chains. Each CDR3 protein appears once, grouped with its most common genes and DNA. The V and J calls come from TCRdb's annotation, not from the publication. This sample comprises tens of thousands of distinct CDR3 sequences, under 10% of them detected only once. Jointly, the top ten make up 3% to 4% of the sample.

These data originate in a study of early T cells in non-severe SARS-CoV-2 infection (dated by TCRdb to the early 2020s). As for the study more broadly: Because TCR sequencing relied on bulk RNA taken from unsorted whole blood, pairing of alpha and beta chains was not possible. Summary of the overall study and its limitations: Matching against VDJdb was skewed toward anti-spike CD8 responses, likely underestimated virus-specific expansions, and missed private and CD4 specificities.

A distance of 11 bases separates the germline ends of V and J, which lose 4 bases and 6 bases respectively. CDR1 SQVTM and CDR2 ANQGSEA are derived from the germline V gene. The CDR3 numbers 12 residues from cysteine through phenylalanine. The read is trimmed to its CDR3 DNA, 36 bases read in frame from base 1. The study was a case-control design nested within a healthcare worker cohort in London, UK, with weekly nasopharyngeal swab PCR tests and blood sampling. Healthcare workers were enrolled in the week of the UK lockdown, from 23 to 31 March 2020, and were followed every week for up to roughly 16 weeks.

The chain is assembled from TRBV29-1 and TRBJ2-3; a weak D assignment points to TRBD1 (5 bases agree). This receptor was obtained from an adult who was a healthcare worker with PCR-confirmed SARS-CoV-2 infection or an uninfected control (not recorded which). Sequenced: whole blood. The CDR3 region has the sequence CSVVRGADTQYF. The nucleotide sequence reads as follows: TGCAGCGTTGTAAGGGGTGCGGATACGCAGTATTTT.